This entry is about one TCR beta chain. Its antigen is as yet unknown. CDR3 length equals 12 residues. Germline lookup yields CDR1 SGHTA and CDR2 FQGNSA. Trimming left V 6 bases short and J 4 bases short, with 7 bases between. These data belong to a study of a mutant IDH1 vaccine in newly diagnosed glioma. On the study more broadly: Treated patients, 62.5% male and about 38% female, averaged about 40 years of age.

Sequencing was performed with immunoSEQ multiplex PCR; in TCRdb, only in-frame clones are kept and a portion is missing. The table includes about 82,000 clones, approximately 85% detected once. Time point defined: week 23, last vaccination. Topical imiquimod accompanied each vaccine dose, which consisted of 300 ug of mutant IDH1 20-mer peptide. V gene TRBV7-2 combines with J gene TRBJ1-5; D is uncertain. Here the sequenced sample was PBMCs, taken from a glioma patient whose treatment included an IDH1 peptide vaccine. The TCR was taken from a man aged 30-40 years with glioma. Some clones in this sample may be carry-over from other donors' samples. The CDR3 loop reads CASSFVNQPQHF. CDR3 coding DNA: TGTGCCAGCAGTTTCGTAAATCAGCCCCAGCATTTT.